This TCR beta chain was captured by sequencing in a study of long-term antiretroviral therapy in people with HIV. Whole-study context: Of all samples, the earliest predate the 2015 immediate-ART recommendation by about a decade.

At survey level, the immunoSEQ assay was run in its v3.0 version. Per-sample TRB depth target: about 35,000-55,000 T-cell genomes. Profiled with immunoSEQ multiplex PCR; TCRdb holds only in-frame clones, not every one. The sample lists over 20,000 clones, around four fifths occurring once. V was clipped by 3 bases and J by 2 bases; unmatched bases: 14. The CDR3 runs to 19 residues. Germline V gene lookup returns CDR1 SGHAT and CDR2 FQNNGV. The starting material was unsorted PBMCs, obtained 0.4 years after starting antiretroviral therapy. The receptor's source is a man aged 50 or older with HIV. The J gene is TRBJ2-2, the V gene TRBV11-2; 8 nucleotides match TRBD1. The CDR3 here is CASSFSSGAGQGNTGELFF. The CDR3 region has the DNA TGTGCCAGCAGCTTTTCGAGCGGTGCAGGACAGGGTAACACCGGGGAGCTGTTTTTT.